This T cell receptor beta chain originates from a study of blood T cell repertoires in COVID-19 (dated by TCRdb to 2018 to 2020). A note on the overall study: Collaborator samples came from the United States, Italy and Spain and covered acute and convalescent phases of COVID-19. Where HLA class I and class II types were available, the types were taken from metadata supplied by the sample provider, not from assay-based typing. A de-identified subject ID, COVID-19 status, age in years and sex were almost always included in the sample metadata. Samples were obtained from the ongoing ImmuneRACE study (first 160 participants) and from about 1,300 subjects provided by 6 global collaborators. The repertoires were made available in a free public database intended to serve as a resource for research on the immune response to SARS-CoV-2. The dataset comprised deeply sampled blood TCRbeta repertoires from subjects exposed to, actively infected with, or recovered from COVID-19. The material from the prospective study consisted of cDNA or gDNA derived from T cells, B-cell-depleted T cells, or PBMCs. What the authors observed across the whole study: The quantity of clinical and demographic metadata differed by source and by participant and was supplied without curation.

Comments on this clone: The antigen it binds to is not known. Per-base qualities were not stored, and no clone one base away is much larger.

TCRbeta CDR3 regions were amplified from genomic DNA by means of the immunoSEQ Assay, a bias-controlled multiplex PCR. In the original analysis: Within the assay, amplification of reference gene primers was used to estimate how many nucleated cells each sample contained. Sequence reads were collapsed and filtered to measure the absolute abundance of every unique TCRbeta CDR3 rearrangement. For each sample, productive Simpson clonality was calculated by taking the square root of Simpson's diversity index across productive rearrangements. Not all clones reach the TCRdb copy of this immuneACCESS table, which keeps in-frame sequences only. Checked studies attribute under half of the gap to unresolved V genes and leave the rest unexplained. The V and J calls and the clone size are those of that table, but D and trimming were determined from the DNA. The sample contains about 410,000 clones, around 92% of them found a single time. 1.7% of the sample is in the top ten clones.

The CDR3 runs 15 residues from the cysteine to the phenylalanine. Here the CDR3 DNA is all that survives: 45 bases in frame from base 1. For CDR1 and CDR2, the germline V gene lists MGHDK and SYGVNS. V is pared back by 8 bases and J by 3 bases, with 17 bases lying between the germline termini. Enrolling through a virtual design, the prospective study's participants ranged in age from roughly 18 to 90 years and lived across some 22 United States geographic areas. Cohort assignment in the prospective study relied on participant-reported clinical history from a screening survey and a study questionnaire. Recovered participants in ImmuneRACE Cohort 3 were defined as having two consecutive negative NP/OP PCR tests, clearance from a healthcare professional, or resolution of symptoms. Mobile phlebotomists in the prospective study collected whole blood, serum and a nasopharyngeal or oropharyngeal swab from every participant. Additional blood draws and questionnaires over a roughly two-month period could optionally be provided by prospective study participants. Prospective study blood samples were shipped either frozen or at room temperature before DNA extraction.

The clonotype comes from a woman aged 30 to 39 who had recovered from COVID-19. The chain is assembled from TRBV25-1 and TRBJ1-3; TRBD1 could be the D gene, as 6 bases match. The sequenced sample consisted of PBMCs or T cells enriched from blood (not recorded which). The CDR3 reads CASQVWGPSGNTIYF. The bases are TGTGCCAGCCAGGTATGGGGGCCTAGTGGAAACACCATATATTTT.